This T cell receptor (beta chain) is from a study of metastatic and nonmetastatic thyroid tumors. Study-level results: Relative to benign nodules, malignant thyroid tumors were reportedly characterized by significantly elevated TCR beta diversity in blood and tumor.

Source study methods: Clinicopathological groups differed in CDR3, with these differences serving to build a distant-metastasis classifier for papillary thyroid cancer. TCRdb ran MiXCR on the PCR reads. The V and J calls were not made by the authors but by TCRdb's processing. The repertoire holds fewer than 35,000 clones, with 25% to 30% as singletons. On this clone: No antigen is known for it.

Trimming stripped 2 bases from V and 1 base from J, with 21 bases between. The CDR3 spans 19 residues. CDR1 is MDHEN, CDR2 SYDVKM, per germline. All patients were untreated before thyroid surgery. The chain links TRBV28 to TRBJ1-5; D is unclear. The sequenced sample was blood. This sequence was found in a female donor with papillary thyroid cancer or a benign thyroid nodule (not recorded which). Some clones in this sample may be carry-over from other donors' samples. In DNA form, the CDR3 reads TGTGCCAGCAGTTTACCCCCCGGAAAAGGAAGGTGGAGCAATCAGCCCCAGCATTTT. Translating gives CASSLPPGKGRWSNQPQHF.